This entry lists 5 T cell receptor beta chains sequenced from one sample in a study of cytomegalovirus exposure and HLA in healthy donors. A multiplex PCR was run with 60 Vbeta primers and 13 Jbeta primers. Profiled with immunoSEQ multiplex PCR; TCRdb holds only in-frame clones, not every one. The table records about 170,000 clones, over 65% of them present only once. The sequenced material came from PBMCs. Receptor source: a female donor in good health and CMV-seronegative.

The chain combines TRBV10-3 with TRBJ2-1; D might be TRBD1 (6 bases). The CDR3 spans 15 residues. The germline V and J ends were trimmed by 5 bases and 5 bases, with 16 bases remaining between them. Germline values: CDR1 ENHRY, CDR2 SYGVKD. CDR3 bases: TGTGCCATCAGTAATTACTTGGACAGCCACAATGAGCAGTTCTTC. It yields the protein CAISNYLDSHNEQFF.

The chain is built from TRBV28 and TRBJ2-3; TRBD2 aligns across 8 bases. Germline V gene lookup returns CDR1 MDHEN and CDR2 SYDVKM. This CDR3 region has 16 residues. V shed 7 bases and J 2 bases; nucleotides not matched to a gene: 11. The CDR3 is CASTLSQRETTDTQYF. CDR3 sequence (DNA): TGTGCCAGCACCCTAAGTCAGCGGGAGACCACAGATACGCAGTATTTT.

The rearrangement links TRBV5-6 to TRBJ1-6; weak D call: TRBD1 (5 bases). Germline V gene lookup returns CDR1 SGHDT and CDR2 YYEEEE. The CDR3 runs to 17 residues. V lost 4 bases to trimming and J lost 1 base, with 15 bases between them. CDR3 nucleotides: TGTGCCAGCAGCACACGAACCGACAGTTCCTATAATTCACCCCTCCACTTT. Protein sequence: CASSTRTDSSYNSPLHF.

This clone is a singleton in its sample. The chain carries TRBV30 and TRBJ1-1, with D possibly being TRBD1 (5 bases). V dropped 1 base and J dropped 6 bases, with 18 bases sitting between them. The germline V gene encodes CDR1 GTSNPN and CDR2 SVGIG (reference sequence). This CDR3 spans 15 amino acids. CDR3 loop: CAWSAHQGVGSEAFF. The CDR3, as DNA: TGTGCCTGGAGTGCACATCAAGGGGTGGGGTCTGAAGCTTTCTTT.

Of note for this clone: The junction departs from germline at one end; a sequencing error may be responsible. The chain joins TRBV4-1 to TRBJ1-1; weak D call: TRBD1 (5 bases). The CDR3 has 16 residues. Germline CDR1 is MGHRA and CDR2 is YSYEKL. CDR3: CASSPPRAPMGTGAFF. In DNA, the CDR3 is TGCGCCAGCAGCCCTCCGCGGGCCCCAATGGGGACTGGAGCTTTCTTT.